The sequence of this TCR beta chain was determined in a study of tissue T cells after allogeneic stem cell transplantation. The V gene's germline CDR1 is SGHVS and CDR2 FQNEAQ. V dropped 5 bases and J dropped 0; count of bases not matched to a gene: 16. This CDR3 has 19 residues. TCRdb's copy holds only in-frame clones and misses some; the assay was immunoSEQ multiplex PCR. The sample records about 24,000 clones, about 73% being singletons. This chain joins TRBV7-8 and TRBJ2-4, with 7 bases identical to TRBD1. Specimen: tissue from the ileum, collected at autopsy. This receptor was obtained from a female donor aged 60 or older with lung cancer. CDR3 protein: CASSMTGTESALAKNIQYF. CDR3 nucleotide sequence: TGTGCCAGCAGCATGACCGGGACAGAAAGTGCCTTAGCCAAAAACATTCAGTACTTC.